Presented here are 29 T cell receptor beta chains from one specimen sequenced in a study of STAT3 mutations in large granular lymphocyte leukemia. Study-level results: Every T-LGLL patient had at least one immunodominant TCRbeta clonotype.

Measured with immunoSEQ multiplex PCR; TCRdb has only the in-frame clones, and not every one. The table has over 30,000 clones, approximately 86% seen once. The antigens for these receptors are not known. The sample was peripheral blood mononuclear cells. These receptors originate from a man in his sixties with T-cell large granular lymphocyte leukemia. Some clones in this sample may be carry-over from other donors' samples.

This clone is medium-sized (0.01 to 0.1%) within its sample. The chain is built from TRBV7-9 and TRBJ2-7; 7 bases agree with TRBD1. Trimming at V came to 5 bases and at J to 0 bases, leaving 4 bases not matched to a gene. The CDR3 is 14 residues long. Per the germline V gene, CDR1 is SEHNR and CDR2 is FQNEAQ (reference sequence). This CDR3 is CASSPGQNSYEQYF. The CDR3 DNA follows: TGTGCCAGCAGCCCGGGACAGAACTCCTACGAGCAGTACTTC. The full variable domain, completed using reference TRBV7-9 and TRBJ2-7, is DTGVSQNPRHKITKRGQNVTFRCDPISEHNRLYWYRQTLGQGPEFLTYFQNEAQLEKSRLLSDRFSAERPKGSFSTLEIQRTEQGDSAMYLCASSPGQNSYEQYFGPGTRLTVT.

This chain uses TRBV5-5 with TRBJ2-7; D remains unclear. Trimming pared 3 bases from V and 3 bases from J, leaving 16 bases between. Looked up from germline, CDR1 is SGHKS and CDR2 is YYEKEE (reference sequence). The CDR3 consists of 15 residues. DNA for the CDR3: TGTGCCAGCAGCTATCTTGGACCGACGCACTACGAGCAGTACTTC. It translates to CASSYLGPTHYEQYF.

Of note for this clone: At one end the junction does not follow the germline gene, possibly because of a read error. The CDR3 DNA reads as TGTGCCAGCAGTCTCTTGAGGAGCTCTAGAAACACCATATATTTT. This gives the protein CASSLLRSSRNTIYF. The chain employs TRBV5-5 and TRBJ1-3; no clear D gene. The CDR3 runs to 15 residues. CDR1 and CDR2 (germline): SGHKS, YYEKEE (reference sequence).

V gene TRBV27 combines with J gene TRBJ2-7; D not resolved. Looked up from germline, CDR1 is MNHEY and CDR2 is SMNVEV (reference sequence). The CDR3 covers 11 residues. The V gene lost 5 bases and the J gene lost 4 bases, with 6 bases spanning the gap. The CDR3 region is CASSTFYEQYF. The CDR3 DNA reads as TGTGCCAGCAGTACATTTTACGAGCAGTACTTC.

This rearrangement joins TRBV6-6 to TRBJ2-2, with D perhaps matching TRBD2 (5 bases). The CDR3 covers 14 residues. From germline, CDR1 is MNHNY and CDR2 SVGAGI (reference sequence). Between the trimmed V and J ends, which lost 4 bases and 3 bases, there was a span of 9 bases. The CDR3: CASSSGFDTGELFF. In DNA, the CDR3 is TGTGCCAGCAGTTCGGGGTTCGACACCGGGGAGCTGTTTTTT.

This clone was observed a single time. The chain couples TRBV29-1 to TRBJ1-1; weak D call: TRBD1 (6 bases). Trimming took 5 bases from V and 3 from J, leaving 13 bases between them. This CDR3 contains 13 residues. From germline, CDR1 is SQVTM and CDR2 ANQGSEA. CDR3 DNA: TGCAGCGTTAGACAGGTTTTGGACACTGAAGCTTTCTTT. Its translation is CSVRQVLDTEAFF. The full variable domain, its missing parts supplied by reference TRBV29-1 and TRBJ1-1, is SAVISQKPSRDICQRGTSLTIQCQVDSQVTMMFWYRQQPGQSLTLIATANQGSEATYESGFVIDKFPISRPNLTFSTLTVSNMSPEDSSIYLCSVRQVLDTEAFFGQGTRLTVV.

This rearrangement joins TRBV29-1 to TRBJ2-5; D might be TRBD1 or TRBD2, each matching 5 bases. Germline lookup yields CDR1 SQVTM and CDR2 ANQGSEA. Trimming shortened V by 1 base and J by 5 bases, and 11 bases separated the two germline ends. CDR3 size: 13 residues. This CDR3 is CSVEGQGGETQYF. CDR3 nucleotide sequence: TGCAGCGTTGAAGGCCAGGGCGGGGAGACCCAGTACTTC.

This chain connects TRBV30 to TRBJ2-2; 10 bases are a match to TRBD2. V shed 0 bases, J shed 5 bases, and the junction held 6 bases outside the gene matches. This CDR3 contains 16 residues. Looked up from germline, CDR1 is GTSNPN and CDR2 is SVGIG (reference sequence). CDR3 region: CAWSVPGLASTGELFF. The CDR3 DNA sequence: TGTGCCTGGAGTGTACCGGGACTAGCGTCGACCGGGGAGCTGTTTTTT.

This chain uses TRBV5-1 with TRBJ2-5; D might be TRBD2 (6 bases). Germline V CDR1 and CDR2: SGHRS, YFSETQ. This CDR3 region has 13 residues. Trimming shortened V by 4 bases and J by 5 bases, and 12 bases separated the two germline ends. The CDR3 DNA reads TGCGCCAGCAGCCCAACTAGCAAGGAGACCCAGTACTTC. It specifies CASSPTSKETQYF.

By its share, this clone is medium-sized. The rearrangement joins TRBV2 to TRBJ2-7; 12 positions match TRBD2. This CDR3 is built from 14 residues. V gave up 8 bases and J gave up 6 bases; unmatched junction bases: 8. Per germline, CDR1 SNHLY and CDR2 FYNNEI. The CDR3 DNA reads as TGTGCCAGCGGCCGGCTAGCGGGAGGGTTCGAGCAGTACTTC. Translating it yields CASGRLAGGFEQYF. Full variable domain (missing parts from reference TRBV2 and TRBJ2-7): EPEVTQTPSHQVTQMGQEVILRCVPISNHLYFYWYRQILGQKVEFLVSFYNNEISEKSEIFDDQFSVERPDGSNFTLKIRSTKLEDSAMYFCASGRLAGGFEQYFGPGTRLTVT.

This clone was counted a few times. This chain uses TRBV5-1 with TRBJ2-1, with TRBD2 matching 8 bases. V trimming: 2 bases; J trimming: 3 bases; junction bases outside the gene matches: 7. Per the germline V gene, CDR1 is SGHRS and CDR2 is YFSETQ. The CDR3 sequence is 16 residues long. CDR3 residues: CASSFISGTSYNEQFF. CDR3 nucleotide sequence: TGCGCCAGCAGCTTTATAAGTGGGACTAGCTACAATGAGCAGTTCTTC.

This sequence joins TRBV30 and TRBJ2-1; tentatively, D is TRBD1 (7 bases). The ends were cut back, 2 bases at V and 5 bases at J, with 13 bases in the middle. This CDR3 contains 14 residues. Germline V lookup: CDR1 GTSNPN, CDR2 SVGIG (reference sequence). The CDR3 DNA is TGTGCCTGGAGTCGGAGGGGGCTTAACAATGAGCAGTTCTTC. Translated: CAWSRRGLNNEQFF.

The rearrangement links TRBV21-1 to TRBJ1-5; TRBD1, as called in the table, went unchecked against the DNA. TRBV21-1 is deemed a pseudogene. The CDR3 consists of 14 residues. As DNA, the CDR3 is TGTGCCAGCACCCAGGGGCGGGGCAATCAGCCCCAGCATTTT. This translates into CASTQGRGNQPQHF.

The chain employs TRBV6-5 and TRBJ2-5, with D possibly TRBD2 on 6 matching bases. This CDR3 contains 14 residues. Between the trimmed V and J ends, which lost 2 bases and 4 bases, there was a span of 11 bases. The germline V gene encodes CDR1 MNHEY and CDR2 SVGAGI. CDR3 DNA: TGTGCCAGCAGTTACACGTTCGGGGGAGAGACCCAGTACTTC. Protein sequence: CASSYTFGGETQYF.

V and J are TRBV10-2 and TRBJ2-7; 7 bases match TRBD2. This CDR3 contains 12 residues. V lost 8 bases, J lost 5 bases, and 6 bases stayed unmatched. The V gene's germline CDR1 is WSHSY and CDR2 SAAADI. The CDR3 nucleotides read TGCGCCAGCCTCGGACTAGTAAACGAGCAGTACTTC. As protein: CASLGLVNEQYF.

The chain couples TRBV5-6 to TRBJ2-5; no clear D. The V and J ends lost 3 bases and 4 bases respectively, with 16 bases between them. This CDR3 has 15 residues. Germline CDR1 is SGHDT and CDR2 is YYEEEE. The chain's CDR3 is CASSSLLGRGETQYF. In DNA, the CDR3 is TGTGCCAGCAGCTCCCTTTTGGGCCGAGGAGAGACCCAGTACTTC.

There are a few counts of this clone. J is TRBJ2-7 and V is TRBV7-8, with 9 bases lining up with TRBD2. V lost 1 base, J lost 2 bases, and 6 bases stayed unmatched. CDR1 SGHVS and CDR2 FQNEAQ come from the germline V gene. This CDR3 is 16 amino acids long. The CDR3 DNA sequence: TGTGCCAGCAGCTTAGGCTTAGCGGGAGATCCCTACGAGCAGTACTTC. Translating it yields CASSLGLAGDPYEQYF.

CDR3 nucleotide sequence: TGTGCCAGCAGCAAAGCCCCCGTTGGGGGAGGAGCTTTCTTT. It is translated as CASSKAPVGGGAFF. J is TRBJ1-1 and V is TRBV7-9; maybe TRBD1 (5 bases). The CDR3 spans 14 residues. Germline loops: CDR1 SEHNR, CDR2 FQNEAQ (reference sequence). V was trimmed by 5 bases and J by 10 bases, leaving 20 bases between them.

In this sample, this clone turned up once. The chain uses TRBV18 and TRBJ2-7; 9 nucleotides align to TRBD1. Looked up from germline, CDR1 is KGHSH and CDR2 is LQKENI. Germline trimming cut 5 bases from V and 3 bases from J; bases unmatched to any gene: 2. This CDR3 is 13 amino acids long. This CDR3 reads CASSGTGYYEQYF. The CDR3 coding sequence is TGTGCCAGCTCAGGGACAGGGTACTACGAGCAGTACTTC.

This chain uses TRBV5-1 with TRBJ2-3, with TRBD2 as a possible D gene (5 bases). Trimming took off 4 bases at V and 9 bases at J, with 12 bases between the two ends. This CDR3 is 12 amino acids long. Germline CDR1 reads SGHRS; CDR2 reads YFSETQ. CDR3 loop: CASSNPGGTQYF. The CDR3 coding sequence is TGCGCCAGCAGCAATCCGGGCGGGACGCAGTATTTT.

This chain's CDR3 is CTGREGQETQYF. The CDR3 nucleotides read TGCACAGGCAGGGAGGGCCAAGAGACCCAGTACTTC. The chain recombines TRBV29-1 with TRBJ2-5; TRBD2 matches at 7 bases. CDR1 and CDR2 from the germline V gene are SQVTM and ANQGSEA. The CDR3 is 12 residues long.

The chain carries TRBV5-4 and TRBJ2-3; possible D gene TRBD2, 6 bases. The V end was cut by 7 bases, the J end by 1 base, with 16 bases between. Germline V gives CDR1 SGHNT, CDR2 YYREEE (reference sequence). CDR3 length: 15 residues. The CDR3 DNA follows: TGTGCCAGCGGGCCCCCCCCGGGAGGCACAGATACGCAGTATTTT. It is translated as CASGPPPGGTDTQYF.

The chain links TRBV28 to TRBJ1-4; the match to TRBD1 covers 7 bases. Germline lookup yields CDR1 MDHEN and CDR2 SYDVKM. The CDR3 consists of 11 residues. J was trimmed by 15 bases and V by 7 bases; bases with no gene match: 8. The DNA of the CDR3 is TGTGCCAGCACCGTCGACAGGGAGGTGTTTTTT. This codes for CASTVDREVFF.

CDR3 loop: CATDGVAGNTGELFF. The CDR3 region has the DNA TGTGCCACCGATGGGGTAGCGGGGAACACCGGGGAGCTGTTTTTT. The V gene is TRBV19, the J gene TRBJ2-2, with TRBD2 matching 7 bases. Germline CDR1 reads LNHDA; CDR2 reads SQIVND (reference sequence). This CDR3 region has 15 residues. Trimming removed 10 bases from V and 1 base from J; junction bases left unmatched: 9.

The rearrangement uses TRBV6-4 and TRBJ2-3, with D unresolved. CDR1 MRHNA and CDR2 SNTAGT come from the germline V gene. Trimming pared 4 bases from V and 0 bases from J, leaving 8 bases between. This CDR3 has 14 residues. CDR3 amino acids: CASSGSGSTDTQYF. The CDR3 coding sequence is TGTGCCAGCAGTGGGTCGGGCAGCACAGATACGCAGTATTTT.

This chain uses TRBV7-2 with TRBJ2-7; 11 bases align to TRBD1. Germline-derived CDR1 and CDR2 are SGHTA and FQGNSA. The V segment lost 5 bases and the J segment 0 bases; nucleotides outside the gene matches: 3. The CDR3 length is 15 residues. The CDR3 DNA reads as TGTGCCAGCAGCCAGGGGACAGGGGGCTCCTACGAGCAGTACTTC. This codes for CASSQGTGGSYEQYF.

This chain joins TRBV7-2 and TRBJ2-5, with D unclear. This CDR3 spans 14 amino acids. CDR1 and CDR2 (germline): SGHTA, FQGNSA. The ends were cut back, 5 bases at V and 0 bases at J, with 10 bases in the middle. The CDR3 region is CASSPGAYQETQYF. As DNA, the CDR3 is TGTGCCAGCAGCCCCGGAGCGTACCAAGAGACCCAGTACTTC.

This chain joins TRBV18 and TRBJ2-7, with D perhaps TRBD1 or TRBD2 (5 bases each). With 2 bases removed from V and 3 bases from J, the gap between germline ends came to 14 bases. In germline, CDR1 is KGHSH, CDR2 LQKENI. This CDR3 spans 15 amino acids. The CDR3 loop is CASSPSGTPVYEQYF. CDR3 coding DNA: TGTGCCAGCTCACCATCCGGGACGCCCGTCTACGAGCAGTACTTC.

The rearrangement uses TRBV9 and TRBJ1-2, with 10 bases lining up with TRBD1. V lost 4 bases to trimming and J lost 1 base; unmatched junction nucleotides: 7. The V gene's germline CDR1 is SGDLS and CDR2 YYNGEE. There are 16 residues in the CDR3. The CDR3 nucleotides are TGTGCCAGCAGCCACACCGGGACAGGGGTTAACTATGGCTACACCTTC. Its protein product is CASSHTGTGVNYGYTF.